This is a list of T cell receptor beta chains from one sample in a study of tumor and adjacent non-tumor tissue in lung cancer. From the multiplex PCR reads, TCRdb called clonotypes with MiXCR, one entry per CDR3 protein. The sample holds about 110,000 distinct CDR3 sequences, 62% seen once. The sample comprised distant non-tumor lung tissue. The receptors stem from a man aged 60 to 69 with non-small cell lung cancer. Each CDR3 is given with its conserved first and last residue. A D gene is named only where the DNA matches it firmly. Clone sizes are given selectively: once, few, many, or a class where the clone is expanded.

>many|TRBV12-3/TRBV12-4|TRBJ2-5|TRBD2
TGTGCCAGCAGTTCGTGGACTAGCGGGAAAGAGACCCAGTACTTC
CASSSWTSGKETQYF
>few|TRBV5-1|TRBJ2-1|-
TGCGCCAGTCGACCAGCGGGCCCCTACAATGAGCAGTTCTTC
CASRPAGPYNEQFF
>once|TRBV11-1|TRBJ2-7|-
TGTGCCTGCAGTCTTTCCCGCCCCTACGAGCAGTACTTC
CACSLSRPYEQYF
>-|TRBV6-6|TRBJ1-3|-
TGTGCCAGCAGTTGTAATCGGGCAGGGGAGAACGGAAACACCATATATTTT
CASSCNRAGENGNTIYF
>-|TRBV11-1|TRBJ1-2|-
-
CAGNLERQTYGCTF
>few|TRBV12-3/TRBV12-4|TRBJ2-2|-
TGTGCCAGCAGCCATACCGGTGCTGGGGAGCTGTTTTTT
CASSHTGAGELFF
>-|TRBV11-1|TRBJ2-2|-
TGTGCCAGCAGCAGCACCGGGGAGCTGTTTTTT
CASSSTGELFF
>once|TRBV29-1|TRBJ2-1|-
TGCAACGTTGAAGGTAAACACAACTCATACAATGAGCAGTTCTTC
CNVEGKHNSYNEQFF
>once|TRBV12-3/TRBV12-4|TRBJ2-5|-
TGTGCCATCCCTTCGGTGGGGGATTGGCAAGAGACTCAGTACTTC
CAIPSVGDWQETQYF
>-|TRBV6-5|TRBJ1-4|-
TGTGCCAACAGTTACCTTGGGGGTAATGAAAAACTGTTATTT
CANSYLGGNEKLLF
>-|TRBV19|TRBJ2-7|-
TGTCCCAGTAGTTTCGGGGTCCACAACGAGCAGTACTTC
CPSSFGVHNEQYF
>many|TRBV20-1|TRBJ1-6|-
TGCAGTGCTAGAGTTGGCAGGGCTAGGGAGTCCCTCCACTTT
CSARVGRARESLHF
>many|TRBV6-8|TRBJ2-7|TRBD2
TGTGCCAGCAGGGCCCGACTAGCGGATACCTACGAGCAGTACTTC
CASRARLADTYEQYF
>-|TRBV11-2|TRBJ2-2|-
TGTGCCAGCAGTTCAGGAAAGAACACGGTGGAGCTGTTTTTT
CASSSGKNTVELFF
>-|TRBV4-2|TRBJ2-7|TRBD2
TGTGCCAGCAGCCAAGCGTCTAGCGGATCCTCCTACGAGCAGTACTTC
CASSQASSGSSYEQYF
>many|TRBV6-5|TRBJ2-7|TRBD2
TGTGCCAGCAGCCTCCCTCCAGGGACTAGCGGGACCTACGAGCAGTACTTC
CASSLPPGTSGTYEQYF
>medium-sized|TRBV11-1|TRBJ2-7|TRBD2
TGTGCCAGCAGCTTACGGACTAGCGGGAGATACGAGCAGTACTTC
CASSLRTSGRYEQYF
>many|TRBV29-1|TRBJ1-2|-
TGCAGCGTTGAAGGATCAGGGGCCGAGTCGAACTATGGCTACACCTTC
CSVEGSGAESNYGYTF
>-|TRBV12-3/TRBV12-4|TRBJ2-1|TRBD2
TGTGCCAGCGGTTTACCCCCAGCGGGAGGTGGCTACAATGAGCAGTTCTTC
CASGLPPAGGGYNEQFF
>-|TRBV5-1|TRBJ2-3|-
TGCGCCAGCAGCTTGTTAGTGGGAGTCAAAGATATGCAGTATTTT
CASSLLVGVKDMQYF
>many|TRBV4-3|TRBJ1-6|-
TGCGCCAGCAGCCAAGAGTCGCAGAATAATTCACCCCTCCACTTT
CASSQESQNNSPLHF
>many|TRBV6-6|TRBJ1-5|TRBD1
TGTGCCACCCTGGGGGGTGGGACAGGCGGTCAGCCCCAGCATTTT
CATLGGGTGGQPQHF
>-|TRBV20-1|TRBJ2-7|TRBD2
TGCAGTGCTAGAGAGGGGAGCGGGAGTTACAAGCAGTACTTC
CSAREGSGSYKQYF